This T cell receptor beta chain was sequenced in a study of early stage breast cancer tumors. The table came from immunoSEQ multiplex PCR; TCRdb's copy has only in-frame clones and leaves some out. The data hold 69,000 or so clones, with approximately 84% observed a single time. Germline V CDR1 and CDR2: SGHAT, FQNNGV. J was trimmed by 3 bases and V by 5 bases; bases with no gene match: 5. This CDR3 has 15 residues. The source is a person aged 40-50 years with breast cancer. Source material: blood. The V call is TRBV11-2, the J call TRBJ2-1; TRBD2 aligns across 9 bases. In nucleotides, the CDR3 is TGTGCCAGCAGCATCCTAGCGGGGTTCTACAATGAGCAGTTCTTC. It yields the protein CASSILAGFYNEQFF. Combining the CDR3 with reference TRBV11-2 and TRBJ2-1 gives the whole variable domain EAGVAQSPRYKIIEKRQSVAFWCNPISGHATLYWYQQILGQGPKLLIQFQNNGVVDDSQLPKDRFSAERLKGVDSTLKIQPAKLEDSAVYLCASSILAGFYNEQFFGPGTRLTVL.